These 6 T cell receptor beta chains came from one sample sequenced in a study of neurological immune-mediated disorders. Using its own MiXCR run on the 5' RACE reads, TCRdb lists one record per CDR3 protein. The data hold approximately 40,000 distinct CDR3 sequences, with around 10% observed a single time. The source material was PBMCs. Source of these receptors: a woman aged 30 to 39 with HTLV-1-associated myelopathy (HAM/TSP).

The sample holds many counts of this clonotype. This chain links TRBV5-6 with TRBJ2-1; 8 bases are shared with TRBD1. Germline V gene sequence: CDR1 SGHDT, CDR2 YYEEEE. CDR3 length: 16 amino acids. V lost 4 bases to trimming and J lost 6 bases; unmatched junction nucleotides: 12. CDR3 residues: CASSTGGRNYANEQFF. DNA for the CDR3: TGTGCCAGCAGCACAGGGGGGCGCAATTACGCCAATGAGCAGTTCTTC.

This clonotype came up many times. The V gene is TRBV7-2, the J gene TRBJ1-5, with D perhaps matching TRBD1 (5 bases). V was trimmed by 6 bases and J by 1 base, leaving 10 bases between them. Germline V gene lookup returns CDR1 SGHTA and CDR2 FQGNSA. This CDR3 spans 14 amino acids. CDR3 DNA sequence: TGTGCCAGCAGTACCGGGGGGAGCAATCAGCCCCAGCATTTT. The encoded protein is CASSTGGSNQPQHF.

This clonotype was recorded many times. The J gene is TRBJ2-3, the V gene TRBV9; tentative D call: TRBD1 (5 bases). CDR1 SGDLS and CDR2 YYNGEE come from the germline V gene. Trimming left V 8 bases short and J 4 bases short, with 20 bases between. The CDR3 is made up of 15 amino acids. This CDR3 reads CASSQNQGWADTQYF. The CDR3 DNA reads TGTGCCAGTTCCCAGAATCAGGGATGGGCAGATACGCAGTATTTT. The full variable domain, completed using reference TRBV9 and TRBJ2-3, is DSGVTQTPKHLITATGQRVTLRCSPRSGDLSVYWYQQSLDQGLQFLIQYYNGEERAKGNILERFSAQQFPDLHSELNLSSLELGDSALYFCASSQNQGWADTQYFGPGTRLTVL.

The table lists this clonotype with many counts. The V call is TRBV6-5, the J call TRBJ2-5; D ambiguous. The CDR3 spans 13 residues. Germline V gene sequence: CDR1 MNHEY, CDR2 SVGAGI. The germline V and J ends were trimmed by 4 bases and 2 bases, with 8 bases remaining between them. CDR3 amino acids: CASSFRPQETQYF. DNA of the CDR3: TGTGCCAGCAGTTTCCGGCCGCAAGAGACCCAGTACTTC.

This clonotype was observed at least ten times. The rearrangement uses TRBV20-1 and TRBJ2-1; TRBD2 matches 8 bases. The germline V gene has CDR1 DFQATT and CDR2 SNEGSKA (reference sequence). The CDR3 extends over 16 amino acids. The V and J ends lost 7 bases and 1 base, in that order; junction bases with no gene match: 12. The CDR3 reads CSGTRGGLFSYNEQFF. In DNA form, the CDR3 reads TGCAGTGGAACCCGGGGGGGCCTCTTTTCCTACAATGAGCAGTTCTTC.

This clonotype was recorded many times. The V call is TRBV20-1, the J call TRBJ1-5; 9 nucleotides align to TRBD1. This CDR3 is built from 16 residues. V shed 1 base, J shed 4 bases, and the junction held 8 bases outside the gene matches. Germline CDR1 is DFQATT and CDR2 is SNEGSKA (reference sequence). CDR3 sequence (DNA): TGCAGTGCTAGAGTGATGGACAGGGGAAGAAATCAGCCCCAGCATTTT. Protein: CSARVMDRGRNQPQHF.